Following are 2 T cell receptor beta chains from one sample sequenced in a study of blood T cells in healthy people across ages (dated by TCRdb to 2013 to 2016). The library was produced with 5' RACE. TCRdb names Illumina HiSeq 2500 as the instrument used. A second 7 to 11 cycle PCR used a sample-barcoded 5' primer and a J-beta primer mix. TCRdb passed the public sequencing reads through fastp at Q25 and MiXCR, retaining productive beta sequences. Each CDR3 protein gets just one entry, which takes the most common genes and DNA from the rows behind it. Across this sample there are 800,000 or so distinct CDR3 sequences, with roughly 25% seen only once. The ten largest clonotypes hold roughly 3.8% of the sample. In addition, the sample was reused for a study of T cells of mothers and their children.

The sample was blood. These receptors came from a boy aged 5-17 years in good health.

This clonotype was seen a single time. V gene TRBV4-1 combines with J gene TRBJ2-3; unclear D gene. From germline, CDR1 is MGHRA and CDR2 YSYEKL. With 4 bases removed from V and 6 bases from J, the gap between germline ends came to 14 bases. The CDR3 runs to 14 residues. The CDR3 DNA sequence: TGCGCCAGCAGCCCATCAACCTTCGGCGATACGCAGTATTTT. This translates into CASSPSTFGDTQYF.

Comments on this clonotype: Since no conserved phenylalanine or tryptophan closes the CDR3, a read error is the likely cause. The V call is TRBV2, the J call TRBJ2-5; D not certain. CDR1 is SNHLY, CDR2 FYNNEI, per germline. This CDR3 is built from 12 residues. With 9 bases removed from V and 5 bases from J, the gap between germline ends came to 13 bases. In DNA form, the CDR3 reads TGTGCCAGTAGGACCACGACGGAGACCCAGTACCTC. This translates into CASRTTTETQYL.